The 22 T cell receptor beta chains below were found in one sample sequenced in a study of T cells in narcolepsy. TCRdb's table, derived via immunoSEQ multiplex PCR, lists solely in-frame clones and lacks some. The data contain about 32,000 clones, less than 90% of them seen just once; the ten biggest clones take up about 0.66%. Sequencing was performed on memory (CD45RA-) CD4+ T cells from blood. These TCRs come from a human donor in good health.

The rearrangement links TRBV10-1 to TRBJ2-5; 11 nucleotides agree with TRBD2. Germline V gene data show CDR1 as WNHNN and CDR2 as SYGVQD (reference sequence). The CDR3 is 15 residues long. Trimming at V came to 3 bases and at J to 3 bases, leaving 3 bases not matched to a gene. The DNA of the CDR3 is TGCGCCAGCAGTGATTCGACTAGCGGGGAAGAGACCCAGTACTTC. It is translated as CASSDSTSGEETQYF.

This chain links TRBV5-6 with TRBJ2-4; D ambiguous. Germline V gene data show CDR1 as SGHDT and CDR2 as YYEEEE. Trimming took 2 bases from V and 1 from J, leaving 7 bases between them. CDR3 length: 14 amino acids. CDR3 in DNA: TGTGCCAGCAGCTTTGGGGTTGCCAAAAACATTCAGTACTTC. This codes for CASSFGVAKNIQYF.

V and J are TRBV7-8 and TRBJ2-5; D remains ambiguous. The V end lost 1 base, the J end lost 2 bases, and 8 bases lay between the germline ends. The germline CDR1 and CDR2 sequences are SGHVS and FQNEAQ. This CDR3 has 14 residues. The DNA for the CDR3 is TGTGCCAGCAGCTTAGGACATATTCAAGAGACCCAGTACTTC. It codes for CASSLGHIQETQYF.

This chain connects TRBV5-5 to TRBJ1-2; 9 bases match TRBD1. The CDR3 extends over 17 amino acids. Trimming at V came to 1 base and at J to 8 bases, leaving 15 bases not matched to a gene. Germline lookup yields CDR1 SGHKS and CDR2 YYEKEE (reference sequence). CDR3 sequence reads: CASSLLGTGQTGEGYTF. The CDR3 nucleotides read TGTGCCAGCAGCTTGCTTGGGACAGGGCAAACGGGGGAGGGCTACACCTTC. The whole variable domain, filled in from reference TRBV5-5 and TRBJ1-2, reads DAGVTQSPTHLIKTRGQQVTLRCSPISGHKSVSWYQQVLGQGPQFIFQYYEKEERGRGNFPDRFSARQFPNYSSELNVNALLLGDSALYLCASSLLGTGQTGEGYTFGSGTRLTVV.

The chain combines TRBV2 with TRBJ2-7; 7 nucleotides line up with TRBD1. CDR1 is SNHLY and CDR2 is FYNNEI in the germline V gene. V shed 8 bases, J shed 7 bases, and the junction held 17 bases outside the gene matches. The CDR3 is 15 residues long. As DNA, the CDR3 is TGTGCCAGCCGGTTCGCAGGGACAGAATGGAAGGAGCAGTACGTC. Residues: CASRFAGTEWKEQYV.

The V gene is TRBV10-3, the J gene TRBJ2-1; 8 bases align to TRBD2. After removal of 4 bases from V and 6 bases from J, the junction contained 5 bases not matched to a gene. Germline CDR1 ENHRY, CDR2 SYGVKD. The CDR3 is made up of 14 amino acids. The CDR3 region is CAISGAGGTNEQFF. CDR3 nucleotides: TGTGCCATCAGTGGGGCGGGGGGCACCAATGAGCAGTTCTTC.

This clone was seen a handful of times. The chain couples TRBV5-4 to TRBJ2-6; no clear D. Trimming left V 1 base short and J 1 base short, with 6 bases between. Germline CDR1 and CDR2: SGHNT and YYREEE (reference sequence). CDR3 length: 15 residues. The DNA of the CDR3 is TGTGCCAGCAGCTTGTATTTATCTGGGGCCAACGTCCTGACTTTC. Translation: CASSLYLSGANVLTF.

The chain combines TRBV21-1 with TRBJ2-1; TRBD2 is the table's D call, not checked against the DNA. TRBV21-1 is a listed pseudogene. The CDR3 has 17 residues. In DNA form, the CDR3 reads TGTGCCAGCGGCTTAGGGGGGGGACTAGCGGTTGTCGATGAGCAGTTCTTC. Its protein product is CASGLGGGLAVVDEQFF.

This clone was picked up one time. The rearrangement links TRBV7-2 to TRBJ1-5, with D uncertain. The length of the CDR3 is 15 residues. V gave up 8 bases and J gave up 4 bases, with 18 bases separating them. The V gene's germline CDR1 is SGHTA and CDR2 FQGNSA. CDR3 in DNA: TGTGCCAGCCGCAAGGACGGCGGGATAAATCAGCCCCAGCATTTT. This sequence encodes CASRKDGGINQPQHF.

The rearrangement uses TRBV30 and TRBJ2-1; 12 nucleotides line up with TRBD2. The V gene end was trimmed by 0 bases and the J gene end by 9 bases; junction bases not matched to a gene: 9. The CDR3 length is 16 residues. Germline-derived CDR1 and CDR2 are GTSNPN and SVGIG (reference sequence). The CDR3 loop reads CAWSVMTSGGVGEQFF. CDR3 in DNA: TGTGCCTGGAGTGTAATGACTAGCGGGGGCGTGGGTGAGCAGTTCTTC.

The chain employs TRBV27 and TRBJ2-6; no firm D call. Per germline, CDR1 MNHEY and CDR2 SMNVEV (reference sequence). V lost 7 bases to trimming and J lost 0 bases, with 16 bases between them. CDR3 length equals 17 residues. The CDR3 protein is CASTISPTVSGANVLTF. In DNA, the CDR3 is TGTGCCAGCACCATTAGCCCAACCGTCTCTGGGGCCAACGTCCTGACTTTC.

The chain carries TRBV7-8 and TRBJ2-7, with D perhaps assigned TRBD1 or TRBD2 (5 bases each). Germline CDR1 SGHVS, CDR2 FQNEAQ. This CDR3 has 16 amino acids. Trimming removed 5 bases from V and 4 bases from J, with 21 bases in between. This chain's CDR3 is CASSPRDPGKGYEQYF. DNA of the CDR3: TGTGCCAGCAGCCCCCGGGACCCCGGGAAGGGGTACGAGCAGTACTTC.

The gene calls are TRBV30 and TRBJ2-5; tentative D call: TRBD1 (6 bases). V dropped 1 base and J dropped 4 bases, with 13 bases sitting between them. Germline lookup yields CDR1 GTSNPN and CDR2 SVGIG (reference sequence). The CDR3 totals 14 residues. CDR3 DNA sequence: TGTGCCTGGAGTGCAGGGGACGCCGGAGAGACCCAGTACTTC. Protein sequence: CAWSAGDAGETQYF.

The chain joins TRBV28 to TRBJ1-5; 8 positions match TRBD1. Per the germline V gene, CDR1 is MDHEN and CDR2 is SYDVKM. This CDR3 has 16 amino acids. V lost 4 bases to trimming and J lost 6 bases; unmatched junction nucleotides: 11. The CDR3 DNA reads as TGTGCCAGCAGTTCTCCCGGGACAGGACGGAGTCAGCCCCAGCATTTT. It yields the protein CASSSPGTGRSQPQHF.

The chain combines TRBV5-4 with TRBJ1-4, with D hard to call. V lost 0 bases, J lost 6 bases, and 9 bases lay in between. The CDR3 totals 14 residues. Looked up from germline, CDR1 is SGHNT and CDR2 is YYREEE (reference sequence). CDR3 nucleotides: TGTGCCAGCAGCTTGGGAGGGAGTCATGAAAAACTGTTTTTT. It translates to CASSLGGSHEKLFF.

V gene TRBV4-3 combines with J gene TRBJ2-1; possibly TRBD1 for D (6 bases). Germline V gene data show CDR1 as LGHNA and CDR2 as YSLEER. V was trimmed by 0 bases and J by 4 bases, leaving 19 bases between them. CDR3 length equals 18 residues. CDR3 in amino acids: CASSQEAPPRGPYNEQFF. The CDR3, as DNA: TGCGCCAGCAGCCAAGAAGCCCCCCCCAGGGGCCCTTACAATGAGCAGTTCTTC.

Regarding this clone: An end of the junction differs from the germline gene, which may be a read error. V gene TRBV5-1 combines with J gene TRBJ2-1; TRBD2 is a possible D gene (7 bases). CDR3 length equals 13 residues. Germline V gives CDR1 SGHRS, CDR2 YFSETQ. The CDR3, as DNA: TGCGCCAGCAGCTTGGATGGGGCGGGGGCCCGGCTCTTC. Its translation is CASSLDGAGARLF.

The V call is TRBV5-1, the J call TRBJ1-3; D gene ambiguous. The CDR3 consists of 14 residues. V lost 4 bases and J 0 bases, leaving 8 bases between the germline ends. The germline CDR1 and CDR2 sequences are SGHRS and YFSETQ. The CDR3 loop is CASSVGNSGNTIYF. CDR3 bases: TGCGCCAGCAGCGTAGGAAACTCTGGAAACACCATATATTTT.

The genes are TRBV2 and TRBJ1-4; 10 bases are shared with TRBD1. J gave up 6 bases and V 1 base, and 2 bases lay outside the gene matches. Germline V gene lookup returns CDR1 SNHLY and CDR2 FYNNEI. The CDR3 totals 15 residues. CDR3 residues: CASSEGGTGDEKLFF. CDR3 DNA sequence: TGTGCCAGCAGTGAAGGGGGGACAGGGGATGAAAAACTGTTTTTT.

This rearrangement joins TRBV7-2 to TRBJ2-1; D gene uncertain. The CDR3 contains 15 residues. In germline, CDR1 is SGHTA, CDR2 FQGNSA. V gave up 1 base and J gave up 4 bases, with 11 bases separating them. In DNA form, the CDR3 reads TGTGCCAGCAGCTTAGACGTAGGTGTATACAATGAGCAGTTCTTC. Protein sequence: CASSLDVGVYNEQFF.

This clone came up a few times. The sample carries other DNA sequences with the same CDR3. This chain uses TRBV6-1 with TRBJ2-4; D gene uncertain. Trimming removed 1 base from V and 0 bases from J, with 4 bases in between. The CDR3 contains 14 residues. The germline CDR1 and CDR2 sequences are MNHNS and SASEGT. The CDR3 DNA reads TGTGCCAGCAGTGAAGGAGTAGCCAAAAACATTCAGTACTTC. As protein: CASSEGVAKNIQYF.

V gene TRBV28 combines with J gene TRBJ1-5; TRBD1 is a possible D gene (5 bases). The CDR3 is made up of 14 amino acids. The V gene's germline CDR1 is MDHEN and CDR2 SYDVKM. V shed 3 bases and J shed 3 bases, with 9 bases lying between them. The CDR3 nucleotides read TGTGCCAGCAGTTTTTCAGGGCCCAATCAGCCCCAGCATTTT. Translation: CASSFSGPNQPQHF.